These 30 T cell receptor beta chains were all obtained from the same sample, sequenced in a study of response to subunit inactivated influenza vaccine (dated by TCRdb to the late 2010s). The method was RT-PCR. The instrument given in TCRdb is Illumina HiSeq 2500. The public reads were quality trimmed at Q25 with fastp and then assembled into clones with MiXCR by TCRdb, keeping productive beta chains. Here each entry gathers all rows of one CDR3 protein and keeps the most common genes and DNA. The sample table records over 650,000 distinct CDR3 sequences; 15% to 20% of these occur just once. Together, the top ten hold 9.5% to 13% of the sample. The sample was PBMCs from blood, taken 4 to 6 days after vaccination. The receptors were gathered from a man aged 50-59 years who received an inactivated influenza vaccine. Donor details come from another sample of the same person, matched by shared clones.

The chain employs TRBV24-1 and TRBJ2-6, with a weak D call TRBD1 (5 bases). The CDR3 extends over 17 amino acids. Germline V gives CDR1 KGHDR, CDR2 SFDVKD. Between the trimmed V and J ends, which lost 4 bases and 2 bases, there was a span of 14 bases. This CDR3 reads CATSDAFRATGANVLTF. Here the CDR3 DNA reads TGTGCCACCAGTGACGCATTCAGGGCGACTGGGGCCAACGTCCTGACTTTC.

The chain is built from TRBV6-6 and TRBJ2-7; D might be TRBD2 (7 bases). The CDR3 covers 11 residues. Germline lookup yields CDR1 MNHNY and CDR2 SVGAGI (reference sequence). V lost 6 bases to trimming and J lost 6 bases, with 9 bases between them. CDR3 DNA sequence: TGTGCCAGCAGAGGGGGGGTCGAGCAGTACTTC. This encodes CASRGGVEQYF.

This sequence joins TRBV9 and TRBJ2-7, with 9 bases that match TRBD1. V shed 0 bases, J shed 6 bases, and the junction held 10 bases outside the gene matches. CDR3 length: 16 amino acids. In germline, CDR1 is SGDLS, CDR2 YYNGEE. Here the CDR3 DNA reads TGTGCCAGCAGCGTAGGCCCCACAGGGGGCTGGGTCGAGCAGTACTTC. Translated, it gives CASSVGPTGGWVEQYF.

This clonotype has ten or more counts. The chain is built from TRBV20-1 and TRBJ2-3; D is undetermined. Trimming cost V 4 bases and J 2 bases, with 4 bases left between them. This CDR3 region has 11 residues. Germline CDR1 reads DFQATT; CDR2 reads SNEGSKA (reference sequence). The CDR3 DNA reads TGCAGTGCTACAACCACAGATACGCAGTATTTT. Translating gives CSATTTDTQYF.

This clonotype was picked up many times. The rearrangement uses TRBV5-1 and TRBJ2-1; D remains unclear. CDR3 length equals 11 residues. V lost 0 bases to trimming and J lost 10 bases, with 5 bases between them. Germline CDR1 and CDR2: SGHRS and YFSETQ. DNA for the CDR3: TGCGCCAGCAGCTTGGCAACGGAGCAGTTCTTC. Amino acids: CASSLATEQFF.

The sample holds many counts of this clonotype. The chain recombines TRBV16 with TRBJ2-7; TRBD2 is a possible D gene (6 bases). The CDR3 covers 14 residues. CDR1 is KGHSY, CDR2 FQNENV, per germline. Trimming stripped 6 bases from V and 0 bases from J, with 12 bases between. CDR3 nucleotide sequence: TGTGCCAGCAGTCTTAGCGGAATCTCCTACGAGCAGTACTTC. It specifies CASSLSGISYEQYF. Using reference TRBV16 and TRBJ2-7 for the parts outside the CDR3, the full variable domain is GEEVAQTPKHLVRGEGQKAKLYCAPIKGHSYVFWYQQVLKNEFKFLISFQNENVFDETGMPKERFSAKCLPNSPCSLEIQATKLEDSAVYFCASSLSGISYEQYFGPGTRLTVT.

Written as DNA, the CDR3 is TGTGCCAGCAGCTATTCGGGACTAGCGGGATCCGGGGAGCTGTTTTTT. It yields the protein CASSYSGLAGSGELFF. The chain employs TRBV5-5 and TRBJ2-2, with 13 bases lining up with TRBD2. The CDR3 is 16 residues long. Germline V gives CDR1 SGHKS, CDR2 YYEKEE (reference sequence). V was pared by 3 bases and J by 6 bases, with 5 bases of the junction left unmatched. The full variable domain, with the rest looked up from reference TRBV5-5 and TRBJ2-2, is DAGVTQSPTHLIKTRGQQVTLRCSPISGHKSVSWYQQVLGQGPQFIFQYYEKEERGRGNFPDRFSARQFPNYSSELNVNALLLGDSALYLCASSYSGLAGSGELFFGEGSRLTVL.

This clonotype was counted at least ten times. V gene TRBV10-3 combines with J gene TRBJ2-7, with 9 bases identical to TRBD2. CDR3 length: 15 residues. Germline V gene lookup returns CDR1 ENHRY and CDR2 SYGVKD. J gave up 6 bases and V 2 bases, and 8 bases lay outside the gene matches. This chain's CDR3 is CAISEAVAGAREQYF. CDR3 coding DNA: TGTGCCATCAGTGAGGCGGTAGCGGGAGCGCGCGAGCAGTACTTC.

J is TRBJ1-3 and V is TRBV10-3, with D tentatively TRBD1 (5 bases). Between the trimmed V and J ends, which lost 7 bases and 0 bases, there was a span of 13 bases. CDR1 and CDR2 (germline): ENHRY, SYGVKD. The length of the CDR3 is 15 residues. The CDR3 region is CAITRDSYSGNTIYF. CDR3 DNA sequence: TGTGCCATCACCCGCGACAGCTACTCTGGAAACACCATATATTTT.

This clonotype was detected many times. J is TRBJ1-1 and V is TRBV5-1, with D perhaps TRBD1 (6 bases). CDR1 is SGHRS and CDR2 is YFSETQ in the germline V gene. The V end was cut by 5 bases, the J end by 0 bases, with 11 bases between. The CDR3 is 14 residues long. CDR3 in amino acids: CASSQDSVNTEAFF. The CDR3 DNA reads TGCGCCAGCAGTCAGGACAGCGTGAACACTGAAGCTTTCTTT.

The V gene is TRBV6-1, the J gene TRBJ2-2; 7 nucleotides line up with TRBD1. There are 15 residues in the CDR3. The ends lost 5 bases at V and 5 bases at J; junction bases unmatched: 8. In germline, CDR1 is MNHNS, CDR2 SASEGT. The CDR3 protein is CASSRQGTVTGELFF. DNA for the CDR3: TGTGCCAGCAGTAGACAGGGTACTGTTACCGGGGAGCTGTTTTTT.

This clonotype was seen more than once but under ten times. The rearrangement links TRBV18 to TRBJ2-1; the match to TRBD1 covers 7 bases. The CDR3 has 15 residues. Germline values: CDR1 KGHSH, CDR2 LQKENI. The J segment lost 6 bases and the V segment lost 8 bases, leaving 13 bases of the junction unmatched. The DNA for the CDR3 is TGTGCCAGCCGACGACAGGGTGAGGGGGCCAATGAGCAGTTCTTC. Amino acid sequence: CASRRQGEGANEQFF.

The rearrangement joins TRBV6-2 or TRBV6-3 to TRBJ2-3; maybe TRBD1 (6 bases). This CDR3 is built from 15 residues. The germline V gene encodes CDR1 MNHEY and CDR2 SVGEGT. Trimming removed 2 bases from V and 0 bases from J, with 9 bases in between. The CDR3 spells CASSYGGQSTDTQYF. The CDR3, as DNA: TGTGCCAGCAGTTACGGAGGACAGAGCACAGATACGCAGTATTTT.

The CDR3 nucleotides read TGCGCCAGCAGCTTACGAGTGTCGGGAGGCTACGAGCAGTACTTC. Amino acids: CASSLRVSGGYEQYF. V is TRBV5-1 and J is TRBJ2-7; TRBD2 aligns across 7 bases. V was clipped by 2 bases and J by 3 bases; unmatched bases: 8. The germline V gene has CDR1 SGHRS and CDR2 YFSETQ. There are 15 residues in the CDR3.

V usage is TRBV7-2 and J usage is TRBJ1-2; tentatively, D is TRBD1 (5 bases). Germline V gene lookup returns CDR1 SGHTA and CDR2 FQGNSA. V was shortened by 5 bases and J by 4 bases, with 11 bases between the two germline ends. This CDR3 contains 13 residues. The CDR3 DNA sequence: TGTGCCAGCAGCAAGGGACTGCTCTATGGCTACACCTTC. It specifies CASSKGLLYGYTF.

The J gene is TRBJ1-1, the V gene TRBV12-3 or TRBV12-4, with a weak D call TRBD1 (5 bases). This CDR3 region has 15 residues. Trimming removed 4 bases at V and 1 base at J, with 13 bases between. The CDR3 reads CASSSGTSGNTEAFF. The CDR3 bases are TGTGCCAGCAGTTCTGGGACCTCTGGGAACACTGAAGCTTTCTTT.

This clonotype showed up many times. The genes are TRBV5-1 and TRBJ2-7, with a tentative D call TRBD1 (5 bases). CDR1 SGHRS and CDR2 YFSETQ come from the germline V gene. The CDR3 spans 14 residues. Trimming stripped 0 bases from V and 3 bases from J, with 10 bases between. The CDR3 nucleotides are TGCGCCAGCAGCTTGGTTCCAGGGAACTACGAGCAGTACTTC. Its protein product is CASSLVPGNYEQYF. Drawing the rest from reference TRBV5-1 and TRBJ2-7, the complete variable domain is KAGVTQTPRYLIKTRGQQVTLSCSPISGHRSVSWYQQTPGQGLQFLFEYFSETQRNKGNFPGRFSGRQFSNSRSEMNVSTLELGDSALYLCASSLVPGNYEQYFGPGTRLTVT.

Details on this clonotype: The junction shows a germline mismatch at one end, possibly a read error. The genes are TRBV27 and TRBJ2-1; D ambiguous. There are 15 residues in the CDR3. Germline V CDR1 and CDR2: MNHEY, SMNVEV (reference sequence). CDR3 DNA sequence: TGTGCCAGCAGTCCAACGGGCGCGATTTACAATGAGCAGTCCTTC. It specifies CASSPTGAIYNEQSF.

The table lists this clonotype with a few counts. The genes are TRBV9 and TRBJ2-1, with 9 bases that match TRBD2. The germline CDR1 and CDR2 sequences are SGDLS and YYNGEE. V dropped 0 bases and J dropped 9; count of bases not matched to a gene: 7. This CDR3 comprises 15 residues. DNA of the CDR3: TGTGCCAGCAGCGTAGTTGGCGGGGGGGCCACTGAGCAGTTCTTC. Protein sequence: CASSVVGGGATEQFF.

This clonotype was recorded a few times. Being one base from a much bigger clone, this may be a read error. The chain couples TRBV5-6 to TRBJ2-1, with D unclear. The germline gives CDR1 SGHDT, CDR2 YYEEEE. The CDR3 is made up of 14 amino acids. Deletions cut 2 bases from V and 0 bases from J, with 6 bases between. The CDR3 region has the DNA TGTGCCAGCAGCTTACAAAACTCCTACAATGAGCAGTTCTTC. Protein product: CASSLQNSYNEQFF. Drawing the rest from reference TRBV5-6 and TRBJ2-1, the complete variable domain is DAGVTQSPTHLIKTRGQQVTLRCSPKSGHDTVSWYQQALGQGPQFIFQYYEEEERQRGNFPDRFSGHQFPNYSSELNVNALLLGDSALYLCASSLQNSYNEQFFGPGTRLTVL.

In DNA, the CDR3 is TGTGCCACCAGCAGTAGCGGAGACTCCTACAATGAGCAGTTCTTC. Protein product: CATSSSGDSYNEQFF. The rearrangement uses TRBV15 and TRBJ2-1, with D maybe TRBD2 (6 bases). Germline-derived CDR1 and CDR2 are LNHNV and YYDKDF (reference sequence). The CDR3 sequence is 15 residues long. V dropped 3 bases and J dropped 0 bases, with 9 bases sitting between them.

The rearrangement joins TRBV29-1 to TRBJ2-1; 10 bases line up with TRBD2. CDR1 and CDR2 from the germline V gene are SQVTM and ANQGSEA. There are 14 residues in the CDR3. Germline trimming cut 2 bases from V and 7 bases from J; bases unmatched to any gene: 5. CDR3 in amino acids: CSVELAGVWNEQFF. The CDR3 bases are TGCAGCGTTGAACTAGCGGGAGTCTGGAATGAGCAGTTCTTC.

The sample holds a few counts of this clonotype. V is TRBV12-3 or TRBV12-4 and J is TRBJ1-5, with 7 bases aligning to TRBD1. This CDR3 is 16 amino acids long. V dropped 1 base and J dropped 2; count of bases not matched to a gene: 5. The CDR3 sequence: CASSLVTGVGNQPQHF. The CDR3 DNA reads as TGTGCCAGCAGTTTAGTAACAGGGGTTGGCAATCAGCCCCAGCATTTT.

This chain joins TRBV7-8 and TRBJ1-3; D call uncertain. The CDR3 contains 16 residues. The germline V gene encodes CDR1 SGHVS and CDR2 FQNEAQ. V gave up 4 bases and J gave up 0 bases, with 13 bases separating them. The CDR3 bases are TGTGCCAGCAGCTCCCGGATGGGCTCCTCTGGAAACACCATATATTTT. Its protein is CASSSRMGSSGNTIYF.

The chain is built from TRBV12-3 or TRBV12-4 and TRBJ1-2; possible D gene TRBD1, 5 bases. V was cut by 2 bases and J by 4 bases, with 8 bases left in between. The CDR3 has 13 amino acids. In DNA, the CDR3 is TGTGCCAGCAGTTTAACGGGACGCTATGGCTACACCTTC. This sequence encodes CASSLTGRYGYTF.

This clonotype has at least ten counts. The genes are TRBV10-3 and TRBJ1-1; possibly TRBD1 for D (6 bases). CDR3 size: 16 residues. Germline CDR1 reads ENHRY; CDR2 reads SYGVKD. V was clipped by 0 bases and J by 1 base, with 12 bases between them. Written as DNA, the CDR3 is TGTGCCATCAGTGAGTCCGGATTGACAGGGAACACTGAAGCTTTCTTT. This translates into CAISESGLTGNTEAFF.

This clonotype was seen only a few times. The chain employs TRBV30 and TRBJ2-7, with 7 bases fitting TRBD2. Unmatched junction bases numbered 9, after V lost 6 bases and J lost 1 base. The CDR3 covers 14 residues. Germline lookup yields CDR1 GTSNPN and CDR2 SVGIG (reference sequence). This chain's CDR3 is CACVKGLSSYEQYF. CDR3 coding DNA: TGTGCCTGCGTAAAGGGACTATCTTCCTACGAGCAGTACTTC.

The chain combines TRBV13 with TRBJ2-7, with 10 bases lining up with TRBD2. CDR3 length: 15 residues. Germline CDR1 PRHDT, CDR2 FYEKMQ (reference sequence). Trimming took 0 bases from V and 5 from J; bases not matched to a gene: 4. The CDR3 nucleotides are TGTGCCAGCAGCTTAGGAGGACTAGCGGATAACGAGCAGTACTTC. Translated, it gives CASSLGGLADNEQYF.

The V call is TRBV20-1, the J call TRBJ2-3; TRBD2 aligns across 7 bases. The J segment lost 0 bases and the V segment lost 5 bases, leaving 11 bases of the junction unmatched. The germline V gene has CDR1 DFQATT and CDR2 SNEGSKA (reference sequence). CDR3 length: 16 residues. This CDR3 reads CSARGGASGSTDTQYF. The CDR3 DNA is TGCAGTGCTCGGGGAGGGGCTAGCGGTAGCACAGATACGCAGTATTTT.

The chain joins TRBV20-1 to TRBJ2-3; 9 nucleotides align to TRBD2. The CDR3 extends over 15 amino acids. Germline CDR1 and CDR2: DFQATT and SNEGSKA (reference sequence). V was clipped by 3 bases and J by 4 bases; unmatched bases: 8. The CDR3 sequence is CSARTPREGSDTQYF. CDR3 in DNA: TGCAGTGCTAGGACCCCGCGGGAGGGATCAGATACGCAGTATTTT.